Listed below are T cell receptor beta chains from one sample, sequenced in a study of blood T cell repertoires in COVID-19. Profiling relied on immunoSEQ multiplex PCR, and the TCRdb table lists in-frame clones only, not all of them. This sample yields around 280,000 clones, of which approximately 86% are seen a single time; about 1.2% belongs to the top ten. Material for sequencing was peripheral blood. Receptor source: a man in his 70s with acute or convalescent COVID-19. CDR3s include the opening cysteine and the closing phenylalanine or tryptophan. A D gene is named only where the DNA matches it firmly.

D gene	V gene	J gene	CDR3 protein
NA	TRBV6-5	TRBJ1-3	CASSYSGRTLGNTIYF
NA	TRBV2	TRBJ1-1	CASSRQGGTEAFF
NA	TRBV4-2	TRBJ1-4	CASSRTLRGSNEKLFF
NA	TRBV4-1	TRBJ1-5	CASSRQTPGGDNQPQHF
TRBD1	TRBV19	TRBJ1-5	CASMPQQGGSQPQHF
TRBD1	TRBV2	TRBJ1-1	CASSDTGGVTEAFF
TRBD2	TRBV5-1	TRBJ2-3	CASSLATSGRSLGTDTQYF
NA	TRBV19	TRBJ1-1	CASSFRQGHTEAFF
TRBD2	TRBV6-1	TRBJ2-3	CASSEMVMRGGTDTQYF
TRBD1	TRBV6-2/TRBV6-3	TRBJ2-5	CASSYAPDRMDQETQYF
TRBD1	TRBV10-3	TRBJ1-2	CAISVGVTTGLMGYGYTF
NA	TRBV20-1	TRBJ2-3	CSAEDRDTQYF
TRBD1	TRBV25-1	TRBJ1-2	CASSPLGTGDGYTF